This TCR beta chain was profiled in a study of blood T cell repertoires in COVID-19. Assay used: immunoSEQ multiplex PCR; TCRdb lists only in-frame clones, some missing. The table has about 500,000 clones, about nine tenths seen once. The CDR3 length is 12 residues. The ends were cut back, 5 bases at V and 12 bases at J, with 11 bases in the middle. This TCR was sampled from a woman aged 18-29 years who had recovered from COVID-19. The chain employs TRBV12-3 or TRBV12-4 and TRBJ1-6; D unresolved. Sequencing input: PBMCs or T cells enriched from blood (not recorded which). CDR3 bases: TGTGCCAGCAGTGAGAATCCGGGACCCCTCCACTTT. It is translated as CASSENPGPLHF.